A single sample gave rise to the 20 T cell receptor beta chains below, sequenced in a study of blood T cell repertoires in COVID-19. Using immunoSEQ multiplex PCR, the repertoire was profiled, and TCRdb retains in-frame clones only, with some absent. The sample carries roughly 120,000 clones, 85% to 90% recorded once. Input material: peripheral blood. The receptors come from a man aged 60 to 75 with acute or convalescent COVID-19.

This clone was counted between two and nine times. CDR3 DNA: TGTGCCAGCAGCTTTGGGACTAGCGCCTACAATGAGCAGTTCTTC. It is translated as CASSFGTSAYNEQFF. This rearrangement joins TRBV7-2 to TRBJ2-1; 10 bases map to TRBD2. From germline, CDR1 is SGHTA and CDR2 FQGNSA. The V segment lost 3 bases and the J segment 2 bases; nucleotides outside the gene matches: 1. The CDR3 sequence is 15 residues long.

The chain employs TRBV2 and TRBJ2-7, with D possibly being TRBD1 (5 bases). Trimming removed 7 bases at V and 5 bases at J, with 15 bases between. The CDR3 contains 13 residues. Looked up from germline, CDR1 is SNHLY and CDR2 is FYNNEI. The CDR3, as DNA: TGTGCCAGCAATCGGCAGGGTAGGAACGAGCAGTACTTC. This sequence encodes CASNRQGRNEQYF.

The chain employs TRBV28 and TRBJ2-1, with 7 bases identical to TRBD2. V shed 4 bases and J 0 bases; nucleotides not matched to a gene: 9. Germline V gene sequence: CDR1 MDHEN, CDR2 SYDVKM. This CDR3 contains 17 residues. CDR3 nucleotide sequence: TGTGCCAGCAGTTCAGGAGCGGGACTGAGCTCCTACAATGAGCAGTTCTTC. Its protein is CASSSGAGLSSYNEQFF. The full variable domain, with the rest looked up from reference TRBV28 and TRBJ2-1, is DVKVTQSSRYLVKRTGEKVFLECVQDMDHENMFWYRQDPGLGLRLIYFSYDVKMKEKGDIPEGYSVSREKKERFSLILESASTNQTSMYLCASSSGAGLSSYNEQFFGPGTRLTVL.

The chain recombines TRBV9 with TRBJ1-4, with 8 bases lining up with TRBD1. Germline assignment: CDR1 SGDLS and CDR2 YYNGEE. V was pared by 4 bases and J by 7 bases, with 9 bases of the junction left unmatched. The CDR3 covers 15 residues. The CDR3 coding sequence is TGTGCCAGCAGCTCTCAGGGGGCGCGGGGTGAAAAACTGTTTTTT. As protein: CASSSQGARGEKLFF. The full variable domain, with the rest looked up from reference TRBV9 and TRBJ1-4, is DSGVTQTPKHLITATGQRVTLRCSPRSGDLSVYWYQQSLDQGLQFLIQYYNGEERAKGNILERFSAQQFPDLHSELNLSSLELGDSALYFCASSSQGARGEKLFFGSGTQLSVL.

This clone was observed once. The V call is TRBV5-1, the J call TRBJ1-6, with 9 nucleotides matching TRBD1. From germline, CDR1 is SGHRS and CDR2 YFSETQ. V was clipped by 4 bases and J by 9 bases; unmatched bases: 8. This CDR3 contains 15 residues. The CDR3 here is CASSIGTGRSSPLHF. CDR3 coding DNA: TGCGCCAGCAGCATCGGGACAGGGAGAAGTTCACCCCTCCACTTT.

The chain is built from TRBV5-1 and TRBJ2-7; 7 bases fit TRBD1. Germline trimming cut 3 bases from V and 3 bases from J; bases unmatched to any gene: 6. Germline V gene data show CDR1 as SGHRS and CDR2 as YFSETQ. The CDR3 has 14 amino acids. This chain's CDR3 is CASSSGQPNYEQYF. Written as DNA, the CDR3 is TGCGCCAGCAGCTCGGGACAGCCAAACTACGAGCAGTACTTC.

The CDR3 DNA reads TGTGCCAGCAGCCAACGACAGGTTGGGCAGCCCCAGCATTTT. This encodes CASSQRQVGQPQHF. The gene calls are TRBV3-1 (or the pseudogene TRBV3-2) and TRBJ1-5; possibly TRBD1 for D (6 bases). This CDR3 is 14 amino acids long. Germline V CDR1 and CDR2: LGHDT, YNNKEL (reference sequence). V was cut by 2 bases and J by 7 bases, with 12 bases left in between.

The V and J genes are TRBV28 and TRBJ1-4, with a tentative D call TRBD1 (6 bases). The ends were cut back, 4 bases at V and 4 bases at J, with 16 bases in the middle. Per germline, CDR1 MDHEN and CDR2 SYDVKM. There are 16 residues in the CDR3. For the CDR3, the DNA is TGTGCCAGCAGTTCCCATGGCAGGGGTCTTAATGAAAAACTGTTTTTT. Translating it yields CASSSHGRGLNEKLFF.

The V call is TRBV28, the J call TRBJ2-5, with D possibly TRBD1 on 5 matching bases. The CDR3 covers 15 residues. The germline gives CDR1 MDHEN, CDR2 SYDVKM. Trimming stripped 8 bases from V and 2 bases from J, with 18 bases between. This chain's CDR3 is CASGAAAYLQETQYF. DNA for the CDR3: TGTGCCAGCGGGGCCGCAGCCTACTTACAAGAGACCCAGTACTTC.

The chain links TRBV7-9 to TRBJ2-7; 8 nucleotides line up with TRBD2. The CDR3 is 14 residues long. V lost 7 bases, J lost 5 bases, and 10 bases stayed unmatched. CDR1 is SEHNR and CDR2 is FQNEAQ in the germline V gene (reference sequence). The CDR3 is CASTFSGRIHEQYF. The CDR3 nucleotides read TGTGCCAGCACCTTCAGCGGGAGAATCCACGAGCAGTACTTC.

The V call is TRBV12-5, the J call TRBJ2-5, with 8 bases aligning to TRBD2. The germline V gene encodes CDR1 LGHNT and CDR2 FRNRAP. V was clipped by 7 bases and J by 4 bases; unmatched bases: 8. CDR3 size: 14 residues. The CDR3 nucleotides are TGTGCTAGTGCCGCGGGAGGCCGGGGAGAGACCCAGTACTTC. It codes for CASAAGGRGETQYF.

The chain carries TRBV5-1 and TRBJ2-1; possibly TRBD2 for D (5 bases). CDR3 length: 15 residues. Germline loops: CDR1 SGHRS, CDR2 YFSETQ. The ends were cut back, 2 bases at V and 2 bases at J, with 11 bases in the middle. The CDR3 bases are TGCGCCAGCAGCTTAGAGGGAGAGACCTACAATGAGCAGTTCTTC. Its protein is CASSLEGETYNEQFF. The variable domain in full, completed from reference TRBV5-1 and TRBJ2-1, reads KAGVTQTPRYLIKTRGQQVTLSCSPISGHRSVSWYQQTPGQGLQFLFEYFSETQRNKGNFPGRFSGRQFSNSRSEMNVSTLELGDSALYLCASSLEGETYNEQFFGPGTRLTVL.

This sequence joins TRBV9 and TRBJ1-5, with TRBD1 matching 11 bases. The CDR3 covers 15 residues. V lost 1 base, J lost 5 bases, and 2 bases stayed unmatched. The germline V gene encodes CDR1 SGDLS and CDR2 YYNGEE. CDR3 in amino acids: CASSVTGQGDQPQHF. The DNA for the CDR3 is TGTGCCAGCAGCGTAACGGGACAGGGGGATCAGCCCCAGCATTTT.

V is TRBV7-9 and J is TRBJ1-2; TRBD1 agrees at 10 bases. Unmatched junction bases numbered 8, after V lost 5 bases and J lost 8 bases. The CDR3 runs to 14 residues. CDR1 and CDR2 from the germline V gene are SEHNR and FQNEAQ (reference sequence). The CDR3: CASSAGTGDYGYTF. CDR3 DNA sequence: TGTGCCAGCAGCGCCGGGACAGGGGATTACGGCTACACCTTC.

The J gene is TRBJ2-7, the V gene TRBV24-1; the D gene is possibly TRBD1 (7 bases). The germline V gene encodes CDR1 KGHDR and CDR2 SFDVKD. The CDR3 spans 16 residues. With 4 bases removed from V and 2 bases from J, the gap between germline ends came to 17 bases. CDR3 DNA sequence: TGTGCCACCAGTGAGTCCAGGGGGGCTCGGCCCTACGAGCAGTACTTC. Amino acid sequence: CATSESRGARPYEQYF.

The CDR3 nucleotides are TGTGCCAGCAGCCAAGATGGGGGGTTTAGGAACACCGGGGAGCTGTTTTTT. Its translation: CASSQDGGFRNTGELFF. V is TRBV4-2 and J is TRBJ2-2; the D gene is possibly TRBD2 (6 bases). This CDR3 has 17 residues. The V end was cut by 0 bases, the J end by 1 base, with 12 bases between. Germline values: CDR1 LGHNA, CDR2 YNFKEQ.

This clone came up once. Other DNA sequences in this sample translate to the same CDR3. The chain employs TRBV27 and TRBJ2-7; 8 nucleotides match TRBD1. The germline V gene encodes CDR1 MNHEY and CDR2 SMNVEV (reference sequence). This CDR3 region has 14 residues. V shed 5 bases and J 3 bases; nucleotides not matched to a gene: 6. CDR3 loop: CASSPGTGGYEQYF. The CDR3 coding sequence is TGTGCCAGCAGTCCAGGGACAGGTGGCTACGAGCAGTACTTC.

Remarks on this clone: Distinct nucleotide sequences in the sample also encode this CDR3. This chain connects TRBV14 to TRBJ1-1; tentatively, D is TRBD1 (6 bases). V gave up 3 bases and J gave up 4 bases, with 12 bases separating them. The length of the CDR3 is 14 residues. Germline loops: CDR1 SGHDN, CDR2 FVKESK. The CDR3 is CASSQQQGITEAFF. DNA for the CDR3: TGTGCCAGCAGCCAGCAACAGGGAATCACTGAAGCTTTCTTT.

The chain is built from TRBV18 and TRBJ2-4, with 8 positions matching TRBD1. This CDR3 spans 16 amino acids. CDR1 is KGHSH and CDR2 is LQKENI in the germline V gene. V lost 4 bases to trimming and J lost 1 base; unmatched junction nucleotides: 6. CDR3 protein: CASSRWTGRAKNIQYF. The CDR3 bases are TGTGCCAGCTCACGATGGACAGGGAGGGCCAAAAACATTCAGTACTTC.

V gene TRBV18 combines with J gene TRBJ1-4, with no clear D. The V end lost 9 bases, the J end lost 0 bases, and 23 bases lay between the germline ends. The CDR3 has 18 residues. Germline CDR1 reads KGHSH; CDR2 reads LQKENI. In DNA, the CDR3 is TGTGCCAGTCGAAAACCGATCTGGACTGATGCAACTAATGAAAAACTGTTTTTT. It codes for CASRKPIWTDATNEKLFF. Full variable domain (missing parts from reference TRBV18 and TRBJ1-4): NAGVMQNPRHLVRRRGQEARLRCSPMKGHSHVYWYRQLPEEGLKFMVYLQKENIIDESGMPKERFSAEFPKEGPSILRIQQVVRGDSAAYFCASRKPIWTDATNEKLFFGSGTQLSVL.